This T cell receptor (beta chain) was sequenced for a study of cytomegalovirus exposure and HLA in healthy donors. The germline V gene has CDR1 SGHRS and CDR2 YFSETQ. V shed 1 base, J shed 1 base, and the junction held 4 bases outside the gene matches. This CDR3 is built from 16 residues. Primers for the PCR totalled 60 Vbeta and 13 Jbeta. Repertoires were generated with immunoSEQ multiplex PCR, while TCRdb's copy carries only in-frame clones and drops some. In the table there are some 87,000 clones, roughly 80% of which are singletons. This receptor was identified in a man younger than 40 in good health and CMV-seronegative. The chain uses TRBV5-1 and TRBJ2-5, with TRBD2 matching 10 bases. Sequences were obtained from PBMCs. The CDR3 nucleotides read TGCGCCAGCAGCTTGCTAGCGGGGGCGTCCCAAGAGACCCAGTACTTC. Its protein is CASSLLAGASQETQYF.